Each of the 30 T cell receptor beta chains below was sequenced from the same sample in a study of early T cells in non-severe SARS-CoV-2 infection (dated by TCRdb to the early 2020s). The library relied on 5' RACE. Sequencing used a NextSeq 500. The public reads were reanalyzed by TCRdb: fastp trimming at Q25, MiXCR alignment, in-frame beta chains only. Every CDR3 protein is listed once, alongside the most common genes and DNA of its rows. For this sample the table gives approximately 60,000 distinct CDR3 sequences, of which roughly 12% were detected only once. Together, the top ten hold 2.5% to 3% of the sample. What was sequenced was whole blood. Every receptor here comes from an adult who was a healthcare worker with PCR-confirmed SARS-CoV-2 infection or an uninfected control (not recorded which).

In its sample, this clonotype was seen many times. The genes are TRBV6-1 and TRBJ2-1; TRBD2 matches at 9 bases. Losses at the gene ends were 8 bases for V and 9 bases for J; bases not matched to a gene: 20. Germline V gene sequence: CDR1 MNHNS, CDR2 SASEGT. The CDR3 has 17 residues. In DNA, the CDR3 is TGTGCCAGCTGCTCCGGGTTGGGCCTAGCGGGAATGAGTGAGCAGTTCTTC. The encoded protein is CASCSGLGLAGMSEQFF.

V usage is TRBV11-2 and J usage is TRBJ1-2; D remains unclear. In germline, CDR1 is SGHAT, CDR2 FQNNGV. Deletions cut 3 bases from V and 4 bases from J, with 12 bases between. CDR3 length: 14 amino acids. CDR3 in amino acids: CASSFYRSAYGYTF. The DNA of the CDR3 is TGTGCCAGCAGCTTCTACAGAAGTGCCTATGGCTACACCTTC.

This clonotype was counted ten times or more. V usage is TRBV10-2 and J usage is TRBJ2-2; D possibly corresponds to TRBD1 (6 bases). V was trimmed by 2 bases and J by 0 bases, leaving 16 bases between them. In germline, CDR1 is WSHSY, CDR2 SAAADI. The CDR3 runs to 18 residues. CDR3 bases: TGCGCCAGCAGTGAGCCCAGGGCCGGGACAACGAACACCGGGGAGCTGTTTTTT. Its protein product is CASSEPRAGTTNTGELFF.

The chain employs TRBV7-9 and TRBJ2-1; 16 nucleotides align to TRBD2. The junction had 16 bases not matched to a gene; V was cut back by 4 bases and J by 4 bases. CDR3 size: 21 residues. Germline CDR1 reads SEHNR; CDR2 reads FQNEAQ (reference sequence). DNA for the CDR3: TGTGCCAGCAGCTCGAGGCTTGGGACTAGCGGGAGGGTCTCGGAGTACAATGAGCAGTTCTTC. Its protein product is CASSSRLGTSGRVSEYNEQFF.

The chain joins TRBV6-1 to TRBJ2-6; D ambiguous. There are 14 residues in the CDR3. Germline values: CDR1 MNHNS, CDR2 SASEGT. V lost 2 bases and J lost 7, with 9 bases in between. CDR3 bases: TGTGCCAGCAGTGAACCCGCGGCAGCCAACGTCCTGACTTTC. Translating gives CASSEPAAANVLTF.

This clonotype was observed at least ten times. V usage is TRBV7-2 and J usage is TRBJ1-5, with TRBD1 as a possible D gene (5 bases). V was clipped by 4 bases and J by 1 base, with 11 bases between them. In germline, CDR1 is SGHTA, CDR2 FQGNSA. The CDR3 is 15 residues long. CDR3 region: CASSSTGMSNQPQHF. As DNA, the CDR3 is TGTGCCAGCAGCTCCACAGGAATGAGCAATCAGCCCCAGCATTTT. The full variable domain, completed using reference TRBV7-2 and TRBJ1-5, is GAGVSQSPSNKVTEKGKDVELRCDPISGHTALYWYRQSLGQGLEFLIYFQGNSAPDKSGLPSDRFSAERTGGSVSTLTIQRTQQEDSAVYLCASSSTGMSNQPQHFGDGTRLSIL.

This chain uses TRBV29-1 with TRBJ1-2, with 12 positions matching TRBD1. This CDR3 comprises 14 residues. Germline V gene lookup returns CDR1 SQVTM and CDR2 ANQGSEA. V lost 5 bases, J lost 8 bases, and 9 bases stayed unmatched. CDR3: CSVSPGQGALGYTF. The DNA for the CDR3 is TGCAGCGTTTCCCCGGGACAGGGGGCATTAGGCTACACCTTC. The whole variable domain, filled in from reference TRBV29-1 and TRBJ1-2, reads SAVISQKPSRDICQRGTSLTIQCQVDSQVTMMFWYRQQPGQSLTLIATANQGSEATYESGFVIDKFPISRPNLTFSTLTVSNMSPEDSSIYLCSVSPGQGALGYTFGSGTRLTVV.

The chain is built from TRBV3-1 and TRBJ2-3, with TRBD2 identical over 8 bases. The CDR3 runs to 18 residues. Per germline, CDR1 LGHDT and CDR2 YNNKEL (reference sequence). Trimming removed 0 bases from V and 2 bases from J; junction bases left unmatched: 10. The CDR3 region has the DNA TGTGCCAGCAGCCAAGAATGGGGGCAGCGGGGGCTCACAGATACGCAGTATTTT. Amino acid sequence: CASSQEWGQRGLTDTQYF.

The CDR3 region has the DNA TGTGCCAGCTCACCCACACCCACCGGAGGGGCTGGGGCCAACGTCCTGACTTTC. Translation: CASSPTPTGGAGANVLTF. The chain combines TRBV18 with TRBJ2-6; a weak D match, TRBD2 (6 bases). This CDR3 contains 18 residues. Trimming removed 3 bases at V and 2 bases at J, with 17 bases between. From germline, CDR1 is KGHSH and CDR2 LQKENI.

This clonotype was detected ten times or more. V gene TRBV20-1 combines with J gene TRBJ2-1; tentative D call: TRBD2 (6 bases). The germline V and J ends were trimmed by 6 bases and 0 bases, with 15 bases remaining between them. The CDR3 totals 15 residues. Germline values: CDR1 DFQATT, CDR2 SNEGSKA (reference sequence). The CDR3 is CSARIAAASYNEQFF. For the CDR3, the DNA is TGCAGTGCCCGGATAGCGGCCGCCTCCTACAATGAGCAGTTCTTC.

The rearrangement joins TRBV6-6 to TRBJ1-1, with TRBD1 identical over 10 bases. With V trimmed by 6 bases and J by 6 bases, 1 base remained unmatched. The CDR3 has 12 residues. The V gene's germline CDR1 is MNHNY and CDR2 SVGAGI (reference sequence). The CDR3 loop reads CASRGQGAEAFF. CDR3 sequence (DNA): TGTGCCAGCAGAGGACAGGGGGCTGAAGCTTTCTTT.

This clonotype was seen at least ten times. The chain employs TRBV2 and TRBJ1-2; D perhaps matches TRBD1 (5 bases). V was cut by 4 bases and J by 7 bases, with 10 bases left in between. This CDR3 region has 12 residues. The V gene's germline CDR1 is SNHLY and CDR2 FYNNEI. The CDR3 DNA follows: TGTGCCAGCAGTGTCCGGGACGTTGGCTACACCTTC. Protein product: CASSVRDVGYTF.

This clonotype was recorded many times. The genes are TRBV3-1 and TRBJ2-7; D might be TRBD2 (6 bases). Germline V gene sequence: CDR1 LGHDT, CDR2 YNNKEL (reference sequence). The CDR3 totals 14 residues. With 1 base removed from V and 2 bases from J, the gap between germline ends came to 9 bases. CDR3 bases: TGTGCCAGCAGCCAAGCCGGCGGGACCTACGAGCAGTACTTC. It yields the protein CASSQAGGTYEQYF.

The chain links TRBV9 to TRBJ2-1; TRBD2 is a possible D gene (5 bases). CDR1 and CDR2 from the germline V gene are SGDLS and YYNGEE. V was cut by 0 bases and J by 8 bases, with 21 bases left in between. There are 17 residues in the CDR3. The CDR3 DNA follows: TGTGCCAGCAGCGTAGTCCCCTCGGGGAAGCCAGGCGATGAGCAGTTCTTC. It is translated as CASSVVPSGKPGDEQFF. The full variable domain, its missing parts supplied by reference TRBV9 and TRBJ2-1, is DSGVTQTPKHLITATGQRVTLRCSPRSGDLSVYWYQQSLDQGLQFLIQYYNGEERAKGNILERFSAQQFPDLHSELNLSSLELGDSALYFCASSVVPSGKPGDEQFFGPGTRLTVL.

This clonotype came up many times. In nucleotides, the CDR3 is TGCAGCGTGGAGGGACTAGCGGGCTACGAGCAGTACTTC. Amino acids: CSVEGLAGYEQYF. The V gene is TRBV29-1, the J gene TRBJ2-7; 12 bases align to TRBD2. The CDR3 runs to 13 residues. Germline V gene data show CDR1 as SQVTM and CDR2 as ANQGSEA. Losses at the gene ends were 6 bases for V and 3 bases for J; bases not matched to a gene: 3.

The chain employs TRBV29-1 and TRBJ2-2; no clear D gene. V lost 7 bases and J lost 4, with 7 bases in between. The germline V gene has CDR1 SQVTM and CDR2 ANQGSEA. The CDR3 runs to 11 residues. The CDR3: CSGSGTGELFF. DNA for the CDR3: TGCAGCGGTAGTGGCACCGGGGAGCTGTTTTTT.

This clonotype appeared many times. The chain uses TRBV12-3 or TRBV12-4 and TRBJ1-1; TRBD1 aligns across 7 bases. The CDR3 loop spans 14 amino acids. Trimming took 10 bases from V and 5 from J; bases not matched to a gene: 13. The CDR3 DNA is TGTGCCATACAACAGGGGCCCCCGAGTACTGAAGCTTTCTTT. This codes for CAIQQGPPSTEAFF.

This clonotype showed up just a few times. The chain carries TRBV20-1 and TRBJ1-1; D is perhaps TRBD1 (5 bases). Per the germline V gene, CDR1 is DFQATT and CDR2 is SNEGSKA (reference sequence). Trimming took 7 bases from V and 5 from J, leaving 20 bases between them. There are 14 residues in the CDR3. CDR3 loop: CSVPQGARWTEAFF. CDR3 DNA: TGCAGTGTACCACAAGGGGCGCGGTGGACTGAAGCTTTCTTT.

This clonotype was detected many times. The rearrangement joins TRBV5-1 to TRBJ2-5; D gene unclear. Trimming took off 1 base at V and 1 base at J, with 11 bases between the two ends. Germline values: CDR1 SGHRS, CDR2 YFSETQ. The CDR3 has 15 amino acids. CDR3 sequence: CASSLSVALQETQYF. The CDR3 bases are TGCGCCAGCAGCTTGTCCGTGGCCCTCCAAGAGACCCAGTACTTC.

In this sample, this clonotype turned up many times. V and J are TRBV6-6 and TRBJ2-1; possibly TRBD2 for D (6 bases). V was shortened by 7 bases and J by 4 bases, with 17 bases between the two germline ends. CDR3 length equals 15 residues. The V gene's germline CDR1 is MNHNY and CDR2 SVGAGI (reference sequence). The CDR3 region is CASISPGLQYNEQFF. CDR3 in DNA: TGTGCCAGCATCTCACCGGGACTCCAATACAATGAGCAGTTCTTC.

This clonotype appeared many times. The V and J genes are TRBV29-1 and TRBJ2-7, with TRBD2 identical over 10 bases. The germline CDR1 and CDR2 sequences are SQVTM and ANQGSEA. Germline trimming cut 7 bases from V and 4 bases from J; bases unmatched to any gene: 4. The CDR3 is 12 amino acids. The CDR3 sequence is CSAETSGYEQYF. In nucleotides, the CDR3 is TGCAGCGCTGAGACTAGCGGGTACGAGCAGTACTTC.

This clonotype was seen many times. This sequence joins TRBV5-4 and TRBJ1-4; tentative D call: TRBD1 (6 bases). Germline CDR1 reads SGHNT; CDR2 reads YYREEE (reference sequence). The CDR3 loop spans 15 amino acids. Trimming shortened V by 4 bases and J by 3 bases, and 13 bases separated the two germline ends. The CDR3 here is CASSLDSGSNEKLFF. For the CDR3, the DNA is TGTGCCAGCAGCCTGGACAGTGGATCTAATGAAAAACTGTTTTTT.

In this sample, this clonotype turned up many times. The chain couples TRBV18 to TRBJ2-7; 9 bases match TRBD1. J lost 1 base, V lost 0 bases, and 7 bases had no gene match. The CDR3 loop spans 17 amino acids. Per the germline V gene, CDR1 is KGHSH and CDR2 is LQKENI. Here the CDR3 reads CASSPPGAGTGSYEQYF. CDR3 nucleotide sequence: TGTGCCAGCTCACCACCCGGCGCCGGGACAGGGTCCTACGAGCAGTACTTC.

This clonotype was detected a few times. The chain's CDR3 is CASALGGRSSYEQYF. CDR3 DNA: TGTGCCAGCGCCCTTGGGGGCCGGAGCTCCTACGAGCAGTACTTC. V and J are TRBV28 and TRBJ2-7; TRBD1 might be the D (6 bases). The V gene's germline CDR1 is MDHEN and CDR2 SYDVKM. V lost 8 bases and J lost 0, with 17 bases in between. The CDR3 contains 15 residues. Looking up the rest from reference TRBV28 and TRBJ2-7 gives the full variable domain: DVKVTQSSRYLVKRTGEKVFLECVQDMDHENMFWYRQDPGLGLRLIYFSYDVKMKEKGDIPEGYSVSREKKERFSLILESASTNQTSMYLCASALGGRSSYEQYFGPGTRLTVT.

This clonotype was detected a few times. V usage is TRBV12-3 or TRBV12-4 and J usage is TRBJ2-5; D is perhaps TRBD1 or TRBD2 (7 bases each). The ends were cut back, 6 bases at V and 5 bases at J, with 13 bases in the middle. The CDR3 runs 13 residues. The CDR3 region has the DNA TGTGCCAGCAGGGGGAGGGGGCGTGAGACCCAGTACTTC. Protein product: CASRGRGRETQYF.

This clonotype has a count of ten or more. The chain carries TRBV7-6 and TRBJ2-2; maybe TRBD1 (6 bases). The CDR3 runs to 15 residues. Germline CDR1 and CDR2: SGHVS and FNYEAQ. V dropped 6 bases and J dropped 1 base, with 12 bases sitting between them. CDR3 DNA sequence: TGTGCCAGCAGGCGACAACAGGGGAACACCGGGGAGCTGTTTTTT. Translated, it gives CASRRQQGNTGELFF.

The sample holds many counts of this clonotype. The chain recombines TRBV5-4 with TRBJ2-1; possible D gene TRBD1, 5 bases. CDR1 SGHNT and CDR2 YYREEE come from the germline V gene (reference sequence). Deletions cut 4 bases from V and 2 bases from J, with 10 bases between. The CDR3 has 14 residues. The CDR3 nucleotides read TGTGCCAGCAGCCGGCCAGGGACCTACAATGAGCAGTTCTTC. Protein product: CASSRPGTYNEQFF. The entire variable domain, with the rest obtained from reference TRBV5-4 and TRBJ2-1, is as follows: ETGVTQSPTHLIKTRGQQVTLRCSSQSGHNTVSWYQQALGQGPQFIFQYYREEENGRGNFPPRFSGLQFPNYSSELNVNALELDDSALYLCASSRPGTYNEQFFGPGTRLTVL.

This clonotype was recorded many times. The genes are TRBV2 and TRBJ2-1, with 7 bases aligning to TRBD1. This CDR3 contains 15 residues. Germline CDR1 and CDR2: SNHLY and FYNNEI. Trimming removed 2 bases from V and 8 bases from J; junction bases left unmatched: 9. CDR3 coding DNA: TGTGCCAGCAGTGAACGAGGGGGCTTAGTCGATGAGCAGTTCTTC. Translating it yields CASSERGGLVDEQFF.

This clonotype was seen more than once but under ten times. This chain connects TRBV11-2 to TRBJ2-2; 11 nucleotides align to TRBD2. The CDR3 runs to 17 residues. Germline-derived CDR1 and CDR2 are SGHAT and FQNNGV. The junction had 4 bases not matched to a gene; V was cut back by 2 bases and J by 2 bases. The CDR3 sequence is CASSLPSGGRNTGELFF. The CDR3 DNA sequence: TGTGCCAGCAGCTTACCTAGCGGGGGGCGAAACACCGGGGAGCTGTTTTTT. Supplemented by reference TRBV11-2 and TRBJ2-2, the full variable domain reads EAGVAQSPRYKIIEKRQSVAFWCNPISGHATLYWYQQILGQGPKLLIQFQNNGVVDDSQLPKDRFSAERLKGVDSTLKIQPAKLEDSAVYLCASSLPSGGRNTGELFFGEGSRLTVL.

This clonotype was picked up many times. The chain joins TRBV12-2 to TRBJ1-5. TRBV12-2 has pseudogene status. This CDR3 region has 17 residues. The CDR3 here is CASRLAQKNYSNQPQHF. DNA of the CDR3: TGTGCAAGTCGCTTAGCACAGAAAAACTATAGCAATCAGCCCCAGCATTTT.